This TCR beta chain emerged from a study of shared clonotypes between healthy human individuals. Germline CDR1 is SGHTA and CDR2 is FQGNSA. Trimming pared 5 bases from V and 4 bases from J, leaving 9 bases between. CDR3 size: 13 residues. Both subsets, CD45RA+ naive and CD45RA-negative memory, were split from the CD4+ cells. Assay: immunoSEQ multiplex PCR; the TCRdb copy retains only in-frame clones and omits some. The sample yields 2 million to 2.5 million clones, approximately 95% seen once. Study observations and caveats: The generation probabilities recorded for non-shared clonotypes fell below those of clonotypes shared by all four donors. In general, naive subsets displayed greater estimated richness than memory subsets did. Though the depth was large, rarefaction showed that sorted-subset sequencing was incomplete.

Points on this clone: Its antigen remains unidentified.

The V and J genes are TRBV7-2 and TRBJ1-3; D might be TRBD1 (5 bases). The specimen sequenced was naive CD4+ T cells from PBMCs. Subset given: CD45RA+ positively selected. The TCR sequence derives from a young man in good health. Some clones in this sample may be carry-over from other donors' samples. As DNA, the CDR3 is TGTGCCAGCAGCGGGACGAAAGGAAACACCATATATTTT. Its protein is CASSGTKGNTIYF.